The 15 T cell receptor beta chains in this list originate from one sample, sequenced in a study of technical replicates of blood from several donors. The method was immunoSEQ multiplex PCR; TCRdb's version includes in-frame clones alone and lacks a portion of them. The sample lists about 74,000 clones, about 95% occurring once. Material for sequencing was T cells isolated from PBMCs. These receptors were collected from a human donor in good health.

V usage is TRBV29-1 and J usage is TRBJ2-3, with 13 bases identical to TRBD2. Germline V CDR1 and CDR2: SQVTM, ANQGSEA. CDR3 length: 11 residues. J gave up 11 bases and V 6 bases, and 2 bases lay outside the gene matches. CDR3 amino acids: CSVGTSGEQYF. Written as DNA, the CDR3 is TGCAGCGTCGGGACTAGCGGGGAGCAGTATTTT.

This clone was seen a few times. This chain links TRBV9 with TRBJ1-1; maybe TRBD1 (6 bases). V lost 0 bases to trimming and J lost 3 bases, with 9 bases between them. The germline gives CDR1 SGDLS, CDR2 YYNGEE. The CDR3 contains 14 residues. CDR3 amino acids: CASSVGTEYTEAFF. The CDR3 DNA sequence: TGTGCCAGCAGCGTAGGGACAGAGTACACTGAAGCTTTCTTT.

This clone showed up just once. DNA for the CDR3: TGCAGCGTTCCGCTAGCAGATGTAGATACGCAGTATTTT. As protein: CSVPLADVDTQYF. The chain has TRBV29-1 and TRBJ2-3; D possibly corresponds to TRBD2 (5 bases). In germline, CDR1 is SQVTM, CDR2 ANQGSEA. The germline V and J ends were trimmed by 5 bases and 5 bases, with 14 bases remaining between them. CDR3 length: 13 residues.

J is TRBJ2-2 and V is TRBV9; 12 bases fit TRBD1. V shed 2 bases and J 7 bases; nucleotides not matched to a gene: 6. The germline gives CDR1 SGDLS, CDR2 YYNGEE. The length of the CDR3 is 16 residues. CDR3 in amino acids: CASSVGTGGLGGELFF. CDR3 nucleotide sequence: TGTGCCAGCAGCGTCGGGACAGGGGGCTTAGGCGGGGAGCTGTTTTTT.

The V call is TRBV12-5, the J call TRBJ2-3, with no clear D. Trimming removed 3 bases at V and 6 bases at J, with 4 bases between. Germline CDR1 is LGHNT and CDR2 is FRNRAP. The CDR3 runs 11 residues. CDR3 DNA: TGTGCTAGTGGTTTCATGGATACGCAGTATTTT. Encoded protein: CASGFMDTQYF.

The V gene is TRBV21-1, the J gene TRBJ1-2; TRBD1, the D gene given by the table, was not confirmed from the DNA. TRBV21-1 has pseudogene status. This CDR3 is built from 13 residues. The CDR3: CASSTGPTNGYTF. The CDR3 nucleotides are TGTGCCAGCAGTACAGGACCCACTAATGGCTACACCTTC.

The gene calls are TRBV29-1 and TRBJ2-7; perhaps TRBD1 as D (7 bases). From germline, CDR1 is SQVTM and CDR2 ANQGSEA. The CDR3 runs 14 residues. The germline V and J ends were trimmed by 4 bases and 5 bases, with 18 bases remaining between them. DNA for the CDR3: TGCAGCGTTGTGGAGTCCGCAGGGGGGAACGAGCAGTACTTC. Its protein is CSVVESAGGNEQYF.

This clone occurred once. The chain is built from TRBV19 and TRBJ1-1; D is possibly TRBD1 (5 bases). The germline gives CDR1 LNHDA, CDR2 SQIVND (reference sequence). The CDR3 totals 14 residues. Trimming removed 1 base at V and 5 bases at J, with 11 bases between. CDR3: CASSIASGGTEAFF. CDR3 DNA: TGTGCCAGTAGTATAGCCTCGGGGGGGACTGAAGCTTTCTTT.

In this sample, this clone turned up once. CDR3 in DNA: TGTGCCAGCAGCCCCGGGAGAAACACAGATACGCAGTATTTT. This gives the protein CASSPGRNTDTQYF. The V call is TRBV7-6, the J call TRBJ2-3; maybe TRBD2 (6 bases). V was pared by 5 bases and J by 2 bases, with 11 bases between. The germline V gene encodes CDR1 SGHVS and CDR2 FNYEAQ. CDR3 size: 14 residues.

This clone occurred once. At one end, the junction sequence differs from germline, possibly due to a read error. The chain uses TRBV20-1 and TRBJ1-2; 8 bases agree with TRBD1. CDR1 DFQATT and CDR2 SNEGSKA come from the germline V gene (reference sequence). CDR3 length equals 9 residues. In DNA, the CDR3 is TGCAGTGCTAGAGCCGGGACAGGCTTC. This sequence encodes CSARAGTGF.

The V call is TRBV6-6, the J call TRBJ1-6; D is uncertain. V lost 7 bases and J 0 bases, leaving 13 bases between the germline ends. From germline, CDR1 is MNHNY and CDR2 SVGAGI (reference sequence). The CDR3 covers 16 residues. CDR3 amino acids: CASTLMGSSYNSPLHF. In DNA form, the CDR3 reads TGTGCCAGCACGTTAATGGGGAGCTCCTATAATTCACCCCTCCACTTT.

The V gene is TRBV4-1, the J gene TRBJ2-7; D might be TRBD2 (5 bases). The CDR3 loop spans 15 amino acids. Per the germline V gene, CDR1 is MGHRA and CDR2 is YSYEKL. V shed 1 base and J shed 0 bases, with 10 bases lying between them. The CDR3 region is CASSQGEGGSYEQYF. CDR3 coding DNA: TGCGCCAGCAGCCAAGGAGAGGGCGGCTCCTACGAGCAGTACTTC.

The gene calls are TRBV5-1 and TRBJ1-3; D not resolved. The CDR3 is 16 amino acids. Looked up from germline, CDR1 is SGHRS and CDR2 is YFSETQ. Trimming shortened V by 4 bases and J by 4 bases, and 18 bases separated the two germline ends. The CDR3 is CASSLKTPAEGNTIYF. CDR3 nucleotides: TGCGCCAGCAGCCTCAAGACTCCGGCGGAAGGAAACACCATATATTTT.

V usage is TRBV4-1 and J usage is TRBJ2-7; the match to TRBD1 covers 9 bases. The V and J ends lost 2 bases and 6 bases, in that order; junction bases with no gene match: 8. CDR3 length: 15 amino acids. The V gene's germline CDR1 is MGHRA and CDR2 YSYEKL. The CDR3 coding sequence is TGCGCCAGCAGCCAACGGACAGGGGTTAAGGTCGAGCAGTACTTC. It specifies CASSQRTGVKVEQYF.

The chain uses TRBV5-1 and TRBJ1-3; no reliable D call. Per the germline V gene, CDR1 is SGHRS and CDR2 is YFSETQ. The CDR3 consists of 14 residues. With 0 bases removed from V and 4 bases from J, the gap between germline ends came to 8 bases. CDR3 DNA sequence: TGCGCCAGCAGCTTGGTTGGGCAAGGAAACACCATATATTTT. This codes for CASSLVGQGNTIYF.